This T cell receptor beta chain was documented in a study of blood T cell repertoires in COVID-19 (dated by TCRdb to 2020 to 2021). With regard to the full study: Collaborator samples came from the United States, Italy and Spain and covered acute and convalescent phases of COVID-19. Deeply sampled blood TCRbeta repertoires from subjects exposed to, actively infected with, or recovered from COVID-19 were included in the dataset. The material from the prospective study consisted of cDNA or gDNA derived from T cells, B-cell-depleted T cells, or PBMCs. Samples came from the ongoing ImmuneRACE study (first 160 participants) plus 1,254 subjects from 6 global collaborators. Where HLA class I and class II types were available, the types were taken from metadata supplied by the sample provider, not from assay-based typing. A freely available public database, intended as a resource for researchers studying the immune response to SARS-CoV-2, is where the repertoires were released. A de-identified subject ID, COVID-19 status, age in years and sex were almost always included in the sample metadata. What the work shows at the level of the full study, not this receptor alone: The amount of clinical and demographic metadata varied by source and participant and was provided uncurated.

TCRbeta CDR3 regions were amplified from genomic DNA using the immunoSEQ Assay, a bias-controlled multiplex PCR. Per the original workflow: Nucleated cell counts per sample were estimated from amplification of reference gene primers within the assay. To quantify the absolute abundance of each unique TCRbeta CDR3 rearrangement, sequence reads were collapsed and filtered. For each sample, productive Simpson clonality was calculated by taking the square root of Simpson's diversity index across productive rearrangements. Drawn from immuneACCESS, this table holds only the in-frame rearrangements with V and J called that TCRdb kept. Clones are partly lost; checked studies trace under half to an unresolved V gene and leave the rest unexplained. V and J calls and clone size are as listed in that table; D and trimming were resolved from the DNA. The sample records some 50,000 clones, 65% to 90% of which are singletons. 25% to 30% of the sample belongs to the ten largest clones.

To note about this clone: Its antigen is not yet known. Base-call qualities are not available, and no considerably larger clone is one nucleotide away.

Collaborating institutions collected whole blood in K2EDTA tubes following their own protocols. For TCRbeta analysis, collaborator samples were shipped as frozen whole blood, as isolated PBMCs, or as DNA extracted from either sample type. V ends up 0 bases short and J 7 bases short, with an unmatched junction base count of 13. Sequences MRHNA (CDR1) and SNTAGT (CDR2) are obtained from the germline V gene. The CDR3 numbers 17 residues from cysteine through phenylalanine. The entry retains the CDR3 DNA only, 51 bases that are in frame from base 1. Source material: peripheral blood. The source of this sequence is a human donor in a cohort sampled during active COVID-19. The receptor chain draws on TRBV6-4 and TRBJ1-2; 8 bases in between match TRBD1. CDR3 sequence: CASSDSGAQGARGGYTF. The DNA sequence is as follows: TGTGCCAGCAGTGACTCCGGAGCTCAGGGGGCGCGGGGTGGCTACACCTTC.